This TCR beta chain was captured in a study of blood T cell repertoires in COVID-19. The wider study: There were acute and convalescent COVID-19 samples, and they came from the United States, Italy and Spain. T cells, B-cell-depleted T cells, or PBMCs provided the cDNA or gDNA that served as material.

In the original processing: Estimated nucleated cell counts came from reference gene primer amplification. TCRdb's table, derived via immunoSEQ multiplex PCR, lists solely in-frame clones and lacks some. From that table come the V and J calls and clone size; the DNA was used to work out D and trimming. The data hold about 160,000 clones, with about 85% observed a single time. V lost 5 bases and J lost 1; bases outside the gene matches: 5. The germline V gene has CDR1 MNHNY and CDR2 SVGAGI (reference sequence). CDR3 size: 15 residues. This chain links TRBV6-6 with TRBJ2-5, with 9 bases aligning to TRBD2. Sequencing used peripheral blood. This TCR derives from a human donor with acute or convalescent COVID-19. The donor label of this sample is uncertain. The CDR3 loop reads CASSTPGLAQETQYF. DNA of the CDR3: TGTGCCAGCAGTACGCCGGGACTAGCCCAAGAGACCCAGTACTTC.